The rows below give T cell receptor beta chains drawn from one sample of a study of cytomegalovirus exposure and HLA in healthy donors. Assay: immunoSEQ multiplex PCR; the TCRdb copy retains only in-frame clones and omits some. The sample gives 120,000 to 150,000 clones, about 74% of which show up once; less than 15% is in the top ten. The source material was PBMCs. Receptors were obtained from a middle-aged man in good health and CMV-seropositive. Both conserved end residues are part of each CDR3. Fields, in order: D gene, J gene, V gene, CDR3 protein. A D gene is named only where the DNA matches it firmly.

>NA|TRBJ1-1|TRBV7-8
CASSLRTDGTEAFF
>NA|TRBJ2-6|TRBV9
CASSELGANGLTF
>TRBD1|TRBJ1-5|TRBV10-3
CAISESWQGAEQPQHF
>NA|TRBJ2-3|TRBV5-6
CASSLGPSTDTQYF
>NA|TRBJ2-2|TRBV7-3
CASSRTGAGELFF
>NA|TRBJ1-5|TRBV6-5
CASSYDRGQPQHF
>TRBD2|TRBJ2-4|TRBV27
CASGPGTSGKNIQYF
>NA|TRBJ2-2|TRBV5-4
CASSFRGGGELFF
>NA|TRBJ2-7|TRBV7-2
CASSSPEKGENEQYF
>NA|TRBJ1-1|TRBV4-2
CASSQGGGDLMNTEAFF
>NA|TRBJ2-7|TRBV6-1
CASRQGPYEQYF
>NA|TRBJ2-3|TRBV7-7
CASSLVRGDTQYF
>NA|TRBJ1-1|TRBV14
CASSQNLGGEAFF
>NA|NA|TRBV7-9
CASSLGLTTYEQYF
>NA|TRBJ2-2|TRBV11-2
CASSLVTGRGELFF
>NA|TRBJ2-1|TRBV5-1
CASRDPSGGDEQFF
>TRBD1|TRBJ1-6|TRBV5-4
CASSLDGTGVNSPLHF
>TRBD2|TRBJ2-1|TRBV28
CASSGGRVYNEQFF
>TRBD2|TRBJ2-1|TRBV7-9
CASSRLAGHNEQFF
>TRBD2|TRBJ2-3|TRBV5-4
CASSLLAGGSQDTQYF
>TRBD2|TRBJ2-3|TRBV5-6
CASSFSGRGSTDTQYF
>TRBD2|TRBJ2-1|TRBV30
CAWSPRRLAGVNEQFF
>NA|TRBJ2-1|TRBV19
CASSISPGSSYNEQFF
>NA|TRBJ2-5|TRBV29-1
CSVDEGTQYF
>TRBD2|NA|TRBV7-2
CASSTSGGSYEQYF
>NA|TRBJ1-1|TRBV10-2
CAGGRGGPGTEAFF
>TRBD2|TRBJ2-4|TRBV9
CASSVGQTSGRKNIQYF
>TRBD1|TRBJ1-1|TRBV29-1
CSGGQGKTEAFF
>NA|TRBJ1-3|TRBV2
CASSEKGVLRGSGNTIYF
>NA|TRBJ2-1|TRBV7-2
CASSLRDRVAGGPYEQFF
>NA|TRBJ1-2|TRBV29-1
CSVEKPQGSMDYGYTF
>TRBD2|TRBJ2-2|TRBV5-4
CASSLSSGSYTGELFF
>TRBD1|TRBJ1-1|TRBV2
CASMGQPNTEAFF
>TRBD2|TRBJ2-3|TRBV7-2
CASSLVGLAGTDTQYF
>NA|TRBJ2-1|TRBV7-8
CASSLAPLPGNSYNEQFF
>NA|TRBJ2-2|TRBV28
CASSVRVTGELFF